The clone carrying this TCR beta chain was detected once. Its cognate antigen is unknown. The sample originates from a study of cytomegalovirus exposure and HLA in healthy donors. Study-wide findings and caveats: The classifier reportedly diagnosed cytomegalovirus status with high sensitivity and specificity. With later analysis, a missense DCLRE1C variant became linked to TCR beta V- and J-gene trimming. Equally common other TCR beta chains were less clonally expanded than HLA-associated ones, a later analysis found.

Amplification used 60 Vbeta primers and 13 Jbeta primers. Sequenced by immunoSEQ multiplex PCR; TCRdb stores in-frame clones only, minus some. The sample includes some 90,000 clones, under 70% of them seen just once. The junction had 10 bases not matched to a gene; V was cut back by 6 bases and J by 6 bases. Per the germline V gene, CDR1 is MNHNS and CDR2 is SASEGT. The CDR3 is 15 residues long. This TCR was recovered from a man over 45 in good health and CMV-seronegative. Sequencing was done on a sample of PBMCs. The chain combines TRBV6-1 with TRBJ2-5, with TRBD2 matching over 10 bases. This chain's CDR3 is CASRAEREGRKTQYF. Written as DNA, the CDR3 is TGTGCCAGCAGAGCCGAGCGGGAGGGCCGTAAGACCCAGTACTTC.